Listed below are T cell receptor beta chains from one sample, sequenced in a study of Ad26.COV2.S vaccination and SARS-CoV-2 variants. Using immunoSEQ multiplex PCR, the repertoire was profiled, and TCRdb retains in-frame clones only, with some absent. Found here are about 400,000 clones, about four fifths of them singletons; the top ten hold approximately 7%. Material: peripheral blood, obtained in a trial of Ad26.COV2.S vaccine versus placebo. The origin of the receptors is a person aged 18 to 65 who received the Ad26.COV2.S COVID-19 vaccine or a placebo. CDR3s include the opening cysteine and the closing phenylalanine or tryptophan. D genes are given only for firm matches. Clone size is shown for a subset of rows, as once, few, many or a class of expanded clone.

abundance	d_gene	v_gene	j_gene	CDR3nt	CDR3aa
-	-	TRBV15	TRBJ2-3	TGTGCCACCAGCAAAGGGACGGGGGTCTACACAGATACGCAGTATTTT	CATSKGTGVYTDTQYF
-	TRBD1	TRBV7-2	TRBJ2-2	TGTGCCAGCAGCCCCCAGGGGGCTGGCACCGGGGAGCTGTTTTTT	CASSPQGAGTGELFF
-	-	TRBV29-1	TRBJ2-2	TGCAGCGTTGAAGATATGGACGGCCCGAACCGGTATACCGGGGAGCTGTTTTTT	CSVEDMDGPNRYTGELFF
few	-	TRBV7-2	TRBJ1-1	TGTGCCAGCAGCTTATTCTGGGGCGAGAACACTGAAGCTTTCTTT	CASSLFWGENTEAFF
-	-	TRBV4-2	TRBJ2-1	TGTGCCAGCAGCCAAGAGCCGGGGGTCAGAGATGAGCAGTTCTTC	CASSQEPGVRDEQFF
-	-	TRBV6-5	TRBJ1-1	TGTGCCAGCAGTCGGACACCGGACGGAGACACTGAAGCTTTCTTT	CASSRTPDGDTEAFF
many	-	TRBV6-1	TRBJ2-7	TGTGCCAGCAGTGACAGGCAGGTCTACGAGCAGTACTTC	CASSDRQVYEQYF
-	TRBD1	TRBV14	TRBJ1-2	TGTGCCAGCAGTTGGACAGGGGTGGGAGGCTACACCTTC	CASSWTGVGGYTF
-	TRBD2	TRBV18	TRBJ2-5	TGTGCCAGCTCACTTCAAGCGGGGCCAGAGACCCAGTACTTC	CASSLQAGPETQYF
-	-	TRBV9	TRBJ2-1	TGTGCCAGCAGCGTAGGTCCCGGGCCACCGAATGAGCAGTTCTTC	CASSVGPGPPNEQFF
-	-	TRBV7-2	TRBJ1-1	TGTGCCAGCAGCTTATCCGTCCGGCAGGGACGCACTGAAGCTTTCTTT	CASSLSVRQGRTEAFF
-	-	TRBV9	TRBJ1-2	TGTGCCAGCAGTATCGGGACGACCAGGGGTGGAAAAGGCTACACCTTC	CASSIGTTRGGKGYTF
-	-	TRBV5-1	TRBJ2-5	TGCGCCAGCAGCTTGCAGCTCAGGGCACAAGAGACCCAGTACTTC	CASSLQLRAQETQYF
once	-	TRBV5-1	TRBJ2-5	TGCGCCAGCAGCTTGGCCCCAGGGAACTTCCAAGAGACCCAGTACTTC	CASSLAPGNFQETQYF
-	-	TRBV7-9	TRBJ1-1	TGTGCCAGCAGCTTAGGATCAGGGCGGAACACTGAAGCTTTCTTT	CASSLGSGRNTEAFF
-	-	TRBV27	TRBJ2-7	TGTGCCAGCAGTTTAGTGGGGGAGGAGGACGAGCAGTACTTC	CASSLVGEEDEQYF
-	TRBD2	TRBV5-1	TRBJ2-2	TGCGCCAGCACGGGACTAGCGACCACCGGGGAGCTGTTTTTT	CASTGLATTGELFF
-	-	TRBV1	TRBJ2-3	TGCACCAGCAGCCTTAAGATGGGGACACAGGCTCCAGATACGCAGTATTTT	CTSSLKMGTQAPDTQYF
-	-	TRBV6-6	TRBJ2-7	TGTGCCAGCAGTTTGCCCAGGTTAGGCGAGCAGTACTTC	CASSLPRLGEQYF
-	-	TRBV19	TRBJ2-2	TGTGCCAGTAATTCCTACGCTTCGAGGGTGTTTTTT	CASNSYASRVFF
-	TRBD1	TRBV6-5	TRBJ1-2	TGTGCCAGCAGTTACCTCGGGACAGCTCTAGGCTACACCTTC	CASSYLGTALGYTF
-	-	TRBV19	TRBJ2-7	TGTGCCAGTGGGGGGTATTACGAGCAGTACTTC	CASGGYYEQYF
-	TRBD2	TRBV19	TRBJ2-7	TGTGCCAGTAGTGCCGCCGGGACTAGCGGGTACGAGCAGTACTTC	CASSAAGTSGYEQYF
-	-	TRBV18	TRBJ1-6	TGTGCCAGCTCACCACCGGGAGCAGATAATTCACCCCTCCACTTT	CASSPPGADNSPLHF
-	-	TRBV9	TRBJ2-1	TGTGCCAGCAGCGTAGCCCTGGGTGTCAATGAGCAGTTCTTC	CASSVALGVNEQFF
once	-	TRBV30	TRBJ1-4	TGTGCCTGGAGCTATGGGGAGACCCACCCAAATGAAAAACTGTTTTTT	CAWSYGETHPNEKLFF
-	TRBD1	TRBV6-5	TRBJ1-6	TGTGCCAGCAGACGGGACAGGGGGGATTCACCCCTCCACTTT	CASRRDRGDSPLHF
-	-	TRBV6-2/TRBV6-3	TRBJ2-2	TGTGCCAGCAACCCCGGGACTCCACCCGGGGAGCTGTTTTTT	CASNPGTPPGELFF
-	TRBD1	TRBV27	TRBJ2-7	TGTGCCAGCAGTTTCCAGGGGGCTGACGAGCAGTACTTC	CASSFQGADEQYF
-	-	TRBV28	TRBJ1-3	TGTGCCAGCACCCTTTTAAACACCATATATTTT	CASTLLNTIYF
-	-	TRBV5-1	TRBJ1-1	TGCGCCAGCAGCCTTGGGGCCCACGCGAACACTGAAGCTTTCTTT	CASSLGAHANTEAFF
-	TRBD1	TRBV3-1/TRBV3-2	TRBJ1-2	TGTGCCAGCAGCCAAGGAGAGACAGGGTGGTATGGCTACACCTTC	CASSQGETGWYGYTF
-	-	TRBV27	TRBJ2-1	TGTGCCAGCAGTTCCCCATTAGCGGCCAATGAGCAGTTCTTC	CASSSPLAANEQFF
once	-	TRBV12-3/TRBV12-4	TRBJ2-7	TGTGCCAGCAGTTTAGGGACAGTTGAGCAGTACTTC	CASSLGTVEQYF
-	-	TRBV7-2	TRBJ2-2	TGTGCCAGCAGCCCTTCAGGGGTGAACACCGGGGAGCTGTTTTTT	CASSPSGVNTGELFF
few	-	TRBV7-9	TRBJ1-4	TGTGCCAGCAGCCCTCCGGGCCAGGGCCTGTTTTTT	CASSPPGQGLFF
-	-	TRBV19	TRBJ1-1	TGTGCCAGTAGTATACCCCGGGGTGGGACTGAAGCTTTCTTT	CASSIPRGGTEAFF
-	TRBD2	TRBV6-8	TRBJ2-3	TGTGCCAGCAGGAAACTTGAGGGGAGGGCTAGCGGGAGTAATACGCAGTATTTT	CASRKLEGRASGSNTQYF
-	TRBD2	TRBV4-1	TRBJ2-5	TGCGCCAGCAGCCACCAGATTCGCGGGACTAGCGCGGAGACCCAGTACTTC	CASSHQIRGTSAETQYF
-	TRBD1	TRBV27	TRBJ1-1	TGTGCCAGCAGGGCCCGGGACAGCTATTCAGCTTTCTTT	CASRARDSYSAFF
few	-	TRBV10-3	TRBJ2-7	TGTGCCATCAGTGTGAGCTCCTACGAGCAGTACTTC	CAISVSSYEQYF
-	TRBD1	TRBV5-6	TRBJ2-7	TGTGCCAGCAGCTTGGGATTGGGGGGACAGGGCTACGAGCAGTACTTC	CASSLGLGGQGYEQYF
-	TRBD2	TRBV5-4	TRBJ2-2	TGTGCCAGCAGCCATCCGGGACTAGGAGACACCGGGGAGCTGTTTTTT	CASSHPGLGDTGELFF
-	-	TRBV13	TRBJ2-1	TGTGCCAGCAGCTTAGTCAGTAGGAATGAGCAGTTCTTC	CASSLVSRNEQFF
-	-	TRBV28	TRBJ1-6	TGTGCCAGCAGGAAACCTAAAAACTCCTATAATTCACCCCTCCACTTT	CASRKPKNSYNSPLHF